Below are 18 T cell receptor beta chains sequenced from a single sample in a study of cytomegalovirus exposure and HLA in healthy donors. PCR amplification relied on 60 Vbeta primers (plus 13 Jbeta primers). Assay: immunoSEQ multiplex PCR; the TCRdb copy retains only in-frame clones and omits some. Of about 140,000 clones listed, roughly 80% are singletons. The source material was PBMCs. These receptors were taken from a female donor in good health and CMV-seronegative.

The CDR3 is CASRAGGSGELFF. CDR3 coding DNA: TGTGCCAGCAGAGCAGGGGGCTCGGGGGAGCTGTTTTTT. This chain connects TRBV6-5 to TRBJ2-2; TRBD1 matches at 8 bases. Germline V lookup: CDR1 MNHEY, CDR2 SVGAGI. The CDR3 loop spans 13 amino acids. V dropped 6 bases and J dropped 8; count of bases not matched to a gene: 5.

J is TRBJ1-1 and V is TRBV7-9; the match to TRBD1 covers 9 bases. Germline V gives CDR1 SEHNR, CDR2 FQNEAQ (reference sequence). The CDR3 contains 14 residues. Losses at the gene ends were 5 bases for V and 5 bases for J; bases not matched to a gene: 6. Here the CDR3 reads CASSANRGLTEAFF. In DNA form, the CDR3 reads TGTGCCAGCAGCGCCAACAGGGGGCTGACTGAAGCTTTCTTT.

The J gene is TRBJ2-5, the V gene TRBV9; TRBD1 is a possible D gene (6 bases). The CDR3 is 17 residues long. With 0 bases removed from V and 5 bases from J, the gap between germline ends came to 20 bases. Germline CDR1 is SGDLS and CDR2 is YYNGEE. CDR3 in DNA: TGTGCCAGCAGCGTAGAGACAGGCCATCGAGGTCGGGAGACCCAGTACTTC. It encodes CASSVETGHRGRETQYF.

The rearrangement uses TRBV7-2 and TRBJ1-1; D might be TRBD1 (5 bases). The CDR3 loop spans 14 amino acids. The germline V and J ends were trimmed by 2 bases and 3 bases, with 10 bases remaining between them. Germline V lookup: CDR1 SGHTA, CDR2 FQGNSA. Here the CDR3 DNA reads TGTGCCAGCAGCTTACAGGGAGGGGACACTGAAGCTTTCTTT. Its protein is CASSLQGGDTEAFF.

This clone has a single count. DNA for the CDR3: TGTGCCACCAGCGGGGTAGGACAGCCGAATGAAAAACTGTTTTTT. Amino acid sequence: CATSGVGQPNEKLFF. The chain recombines TRBV15 with TRBJ1-4, with a weak D call TRBD1 (6 bases). From germline, CDR1 is LNHNV and CDR2 YYDKDF (reference sequence). V was pared by 5 bases and J by 5 bases, with 15 bases between. CDR3 length: 15 amino acids.

This clone was seen a single time. The chain carries TRBV4-3 and TRBJ2-5, with D possibly being TRBD1 (5 bases). The CDR3 totals 17 residues. Trimming took off 3 bases at V and 4 bases at J, with 21 bases between the two ends. CDR1 is LGHNA, CDR2 YSLEER, per germline. In nucleotides, the CDR3 is TGCGCCAGCAGCCAGGGTATAGGGGATAATTACTTAGAGACCCAGTACTTC. Translating it yields CASSQGIGDNYLETQYF.

This chain joins TRBV19 and TRBJ2-7; D not certain. Per the germline V gene, CDR1 is LNHDA and CDR2 is SQIVND (reference sequence). V dropped 4 bases and J dropped 5 bases, with 15 bases sitting between them. This CDR3 region has 14 residues. Written as DNA, the CDR3 is TGTGCCAGTAGTAGAGGCAGAGCACATGACGAGCAGTACTTC. This sequence encodes CASSRGRAHDEQYF.

A word on this clone: The same CDR3 is also encoded by other DNA sequences in this sample. CDR3 nucleotides: TGTGCCAGCAGCTTGGCAGGGGGGAAGCAGTTCTTC. Encoded protein: CASSLAGGKQFF. The rearrangement uses TRBV5-6 and TRBJ2-1; D perhaps matches TRBD1 (7 bases). V gave up 0 bases and J gave up 11 bases, with 9 bases separating them. The CDR3 is made up of 12 amino acids. Germline V gives CDR1 SGHDT, CDR2 YYEEEE. Variable domain in full (rest from reference TRBV5-6 and TRBJ2-1): DAGVTQSPTHLIKTRGQQVTLRCSPKSGHDTVSWYQQALGQGPQFIFQYYEEEERQRGNFPDRFSGHQFPNYSSELNVNALLLGDSALYLCASSLAGGKQFFGPGTRLTVL.

V and J are TRBV10-3 and TRBJ2-1; tentatively, D is TRBD1 (5 bases). This CDR3 is built from 13 residues. The germline CDR1 and CDR2 sequences are ENHRY and SYGVKD. Trimming removed 3 bases from V and 4 bases from J, with 7 bases in between. In nucleotides, the CDR3 is TGTGCCATCAGTGACAGGGAATACAATGAGCAGTTCTTC. Translated, it gives CAISDREYNEQFF.

V is TRBV27 and J is TRBJ1-6, with 7 bases lining up with TRBD1. The CDR3 loop spans 13 amino acids. Germline CDR1 reads MNHEY; CDR2 reads SMNVEV (reference sequence). Germline trimming cut 5 bases from V and 7 bases from J; bases unmatched to any gene: 2. CDR3: CASSDRANSPLHF. In nucleotides, the CDR3 is TGTGCCAGCAGTGACAGGGCCAATTCACCCCTCCACTTT.

This clone has more than one count but fewer than ten. This chain uses TRBV7-2 with TRBJ2-3; 9 nucleotides align to TRBD2. The CDR3 runs to 16 residues. From germline, CDR1 is SGHTA and CDR2 FQGNSA. The J segment lost 2 bases and the V segment lost 1 base, leaving 4 bases of the junction unmatched. This CDR3 is CASSLGRGGDTDTQYF. In nucleotides, the CDR3 is TGTGCCAGCAGCTTAGGACGCGGGGGGGACACAGATACGCAGTATTTT.

This chain connects TRBV6-6 to TRBJ1-5, with 7 nucleotides matching TRBD1. CDR3 length: 13 residues. Germline CDR1 MNHNY, CDR2 SVGAGI (reference sequence). V lost 2 bases to trimming and J lost 6 bases; unmatched junction nucleotides: 1. In DNA form, the CDR3 reads TGTGCCAGCAGTTACAGGGGGCTTCAGCCCCAGCATTTT. Its protein product is CASSYRGLQPQHF.

The chain joins TRBV10-3 to TRBJ2-7, with 8 bases fitting TRBD1. The CDR3 loop spans 11 amino acids. From germline, CDR1 is ENHRY and CDR2 SYGVKD. V gave up 8 bases and J gave up 4 bases; unmatched junction bases: 1. CDR3 sequence reads: CAIGQGYEQYF. DNA of the CDR3: TGTGCCATCGGACAGGGATACGAGCAGTACTTC.

The chain has TRBV25-1 and TRBJ1-1; D unclear. V lost 2 bases to trimming and J lost 11 bases, with 12 bases between them. This CDR3 comprises 12 residues. From germline, CDR1 is MGHDK and CDR2 SYGVNS. The CDR3 DNA follows: TGTGCCAGCAGTGAAACGGGCAGGAGGGCTTTCTTT. Protein: CASSETGRRAFF.

This sequence joins TRBV5-4 and TRBJ2-7; 14 positions agree with TRBD2. Trimming at V came to 3 bases and at J to 3 bases, leaving 2 bases not matched to a gene. Germline loops: CDR1 SGHNT, CDR2 YYREEE (reference sequence). The CDR3 is 15 residues long. The CDR3 region has the DNA TGTGCCAGCAGCTCTGGACTAGCGGGGGGCTACGAGCAGTACTTC. Translation gives CASSSGLAGGYEQYF.

This chain uses TRBV11-3 with TRBJ2-1, with 8 positions matching TRBD2. Germline values: CDR1 SGHNT, CDR2 YENEEA. CDR3 length equals 17 residues. Trimming took 1 base from V and 6 from J; bases not matched to a gene: 11. The CDR3 here is CASSLGGGRNLGNEQFF. In DNA, the CDR3 is TGTGCCAGCAGCTTAGGTGGCGGGAGGAACCTTGGCAATGAGCAGTTCTTC. Variable domain in full (rest from reference TRBV11-3 and TRBJ2-1): EAGVVQSPRYKIIEKKQPVAFWCNPISGHNTLYWYLQNLGQGPELLIRYENEEAVDDSQLPKDRFSAERLKGVDSTLKIQPAELGDSAVYLCASSLGGGRNLGNEQFFGPGTRLTVL.

J is TRBJ2-7 and V is TRBV27; 8 positions match TRBD1. In germline, CDR1 is MNHEY, CDR2 SMNVEV (reference sequence). The CDR3 is 15 amino acids. The V and J ends lost 4 bases and 2 bases, in that order; junction bases with no gene match: 7. CDR3 sequence: CASSYNRQGPYEQYF. CDR3 sequence (DNA): TGTGCCAGCAGTTATAACCGACAGGGGCCCTACGAGCAGTACTTC.

The chain carries TRBV29-1 and TRBJ2-5; D not certain. Germline CDR1 reads SQVTM; CDR2 reads ANQGSEA. The CDR3 has 10 amino acids. Trimming removed 4 bases at V and 6 bases at J, with 6 bases between. The CDR3 loop is CSVATQTQYF. The DNA of the CDR3 is TGCAGCGTTGCAACACAGACCCAGTACTTC.